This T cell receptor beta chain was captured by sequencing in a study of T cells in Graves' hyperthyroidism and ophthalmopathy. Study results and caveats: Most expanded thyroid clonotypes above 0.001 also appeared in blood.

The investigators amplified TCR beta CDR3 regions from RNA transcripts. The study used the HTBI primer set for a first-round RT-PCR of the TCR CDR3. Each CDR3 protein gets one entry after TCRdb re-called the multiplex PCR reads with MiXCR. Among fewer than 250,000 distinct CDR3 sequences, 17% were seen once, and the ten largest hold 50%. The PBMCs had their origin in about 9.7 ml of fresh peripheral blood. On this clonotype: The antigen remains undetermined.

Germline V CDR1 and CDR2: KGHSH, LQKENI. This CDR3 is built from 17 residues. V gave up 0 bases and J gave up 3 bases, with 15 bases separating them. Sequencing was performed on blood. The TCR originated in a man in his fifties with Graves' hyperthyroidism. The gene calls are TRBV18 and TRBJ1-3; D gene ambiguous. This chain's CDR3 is CASSPPRGGSGGNTIYF. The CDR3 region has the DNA TGTGCCAGCTCACCACCCCGTGGAGGGAGTGGTGGAAACACCATATATTTT.